The T cell receptor beta chain described here comes from a study of identical twins. The V and J ends lost 6 bases and 5 bases respectively, with 10 bases between them. Germline assignment: CDR1 SQVTM and CDR2 ANQGSEA. This CDR3 region has 12 residues. TCRdb independently ran MiXCR on the 5' RACE reads; one entry per CDR3 protein. This table holds about 660,000 distinct CDR3 sequences, about 9.4% found once. This clonotype was observed a few times. This sample was also put to use in a study of yellow fever vaccine responses in identical twins.

V is TRBV29-1 and J is TRBJ2-2; D unresolved. The clonotype originates from a woman between 18 and 29 years old in good health. The sample consisted of PBMCs. The CDR3 loop is CSVSDPTGELFF. For the CDR3, the DNA is TGCAGCGTCTCGGACCCGACCGGGGAGCTGTTTTTT.